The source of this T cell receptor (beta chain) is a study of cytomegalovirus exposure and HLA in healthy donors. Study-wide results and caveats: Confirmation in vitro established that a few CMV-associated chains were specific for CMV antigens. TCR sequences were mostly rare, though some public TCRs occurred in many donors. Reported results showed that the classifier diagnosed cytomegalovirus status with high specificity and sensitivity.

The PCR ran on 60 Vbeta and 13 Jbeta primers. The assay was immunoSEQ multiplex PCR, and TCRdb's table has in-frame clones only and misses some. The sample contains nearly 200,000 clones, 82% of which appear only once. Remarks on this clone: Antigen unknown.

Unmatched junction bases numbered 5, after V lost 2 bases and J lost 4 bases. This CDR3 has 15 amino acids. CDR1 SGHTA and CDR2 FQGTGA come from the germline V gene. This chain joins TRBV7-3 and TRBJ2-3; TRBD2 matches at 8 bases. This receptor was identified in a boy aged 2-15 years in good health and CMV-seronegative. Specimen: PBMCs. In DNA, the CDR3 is TGTGCCAGCAGCTTATCGGGGGGGCAGGCAGATACGCAGTATTTT. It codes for CASSLSGGQADTQYF.